A selection of T cell receptor beta chains follows, all from one sample in a study of blood T cell repertoires in COVID-19. Sequencing used immunoSEQ multiplex PCR; TCRdb keeps in-frame clones, though not all of them. The repertoire holds 350,000 to 400,000 clones, with 87% as singletons. The sequenced sample was PBMCs or T cells enriched from blood (not recorded which). The receptor set was obtained from a man in his forties in a cohort exposed to, infected with or recovered from COVID-19 (not recorded which). Each CDR3 is given with its conserved first and last residue. The D gene is left open where the match is weak. Clone size is not always given. Where it is, it says once, few, many or a class for expanded clones.

size | J | D | V | CDR3 | DNA
once | TRBJ1-1 | . | TRBV12-5 | CASGLVRPGAMNTEAFF | TGTGCTAGTGGTTTGGTACGCCCAGGGGCCATGAACACTGAAGCTTTCTTT
. | TRBJ2-7 | . | TRBV30 | CAWRARTVSYEQYF | TGTGCCTGGAGGGCCAGGACAGTATCCTACGAGCAGTACTTC
. | TRBJ2-7 | TRBD2 | TRBV19 | CASIASGRPIYEQYF | TGTGCCAGTATAGCTAGCGGGAGGCCCATCTACGAGCAGTACTTC
. | TRBJ1-6 | . | TRBV19 | CASRLRDTNSPLHF | TGTGCCAGTAGACTTCGGGACACCAATTCACCCCTCCACTTT
. | TRBJ2-5 | TRBD1 | TRBV5-5 | CASSFVTQGARETQYF | TGTGCCAGCAGCTTTGTCACCCAGGGGGCACGGGAGACCCAGTACTTC
few | TRBJ1-5 | TRBD1 | TRBV2 | CASCGTAKQPQHF | TGTGCCAGCTGCGGGACAGCCAAACAGCCCCAGCATTTT
once | TRBJ2-1 | . | TRBV3-1/TRBV3-2 | CASSQVPGAYNEQFF | TGTGCCAGCAGCCAAGTACCGGGAGCCTACAATGAGCAGTTCTTC
. | TRBJ2-2 | . | TRBV6-5 | CASRYKGGTGELFF | TGTGCCAGCAGGTACAAAGGGGGCACCGGGGAGCTGTTTTTT
. | TRBJ2-7 | . | TRBV5-5 | CASSLASGTYEQYF | TGTGCCAGCAGCTTGGCATCAGGGACCTACGAGCAGTACTTC
once | TRBJ1-2 | . | TRBV10-3 | CAIRLEGDDGYTF | TGTGCCATCAGGCTCGAGGGGGACGATGGCTACACCTTC
once | TRBJ2-1 | TRBD2 | TRBV5-4 | CASRISSGRAHNEQFF | TGTGCCAGCAGAATCTCCAGCGGGAGGGCCCACAATGAGCAGTTCTTC
. | TRBJ2-7 | . | TRBV6-5 | CASTPLQGTYEQYF | TGTGCCAGCACCCCGCTACAGGGAACCTACGAGCAGTACTTC